This entry lists 9 T cell receptor beta chains sequenced from one sample in a study of cytotoxic CD8 clonotypes in ibrutinib-treated CLL. TCRdb's table, derived via immunoSEQ multiplex PCR, lists solely in-frame clones and lacks some. The sample consists of roughly 250,000 clones, roughly 74% of them appearing once. The input for sequencing was PBMCs, taken after 24 months of ibrutinib treatment. These receptor sequences come from a human donor with chronic lymphocytic leukemia.

In this sample, this clone turned up a few times. The V and J genes are TRBV7-8 and TRBJ1-2, with TRBD1 identical over 7 bases. The CDR3 runs to 14 residues. With V trimmed by 0 bases and J by 8 bases, 6 bases remained unmatched. Germline-derived CDR1 and CDR2 are SGHVS and FQNEAQ. The CDR3 protein is CASSLADQGQGYTF. Here the CDR3 DNA reads TGTGCCAGCAGCTTAGCGGACCAGGGACAGGGCTACACCTTC.

The genes are TRBV19 and TRBJ2-1; maybe TRBD1 (6 bases). The CDR3 sequence is 14 residues long. Germline loops: CDR1 LNHDA, CDR2 SQIVND (reference sequence). Trimming left V 4 bases short and J 4 bases short, with 11 bases between. CDR3 residues: CASSTLGGYNEQFF. The CDR3 region has the DNA TGTGCCAGTAGTACCTTAGGGGGATACAATGAGCAGTTCTTC.

In this sample, this clone turned up a few times. The chain uses TRBV11-2 and TRBJ2-1; tentatively, D is TRBD1 or TRBD2 (5 bases each). The V end was cut by 5 bases, the J end by 9 bases, with 14 bases between. CDR1 and CDR2 (germline): SGHAT, FQNNGV. The CDR3 covers 13 residues. The CDR3 nucleotides read TGTGCCAGCAGCCCGGGACGAATGGCTGAGCAGTTCTTC. This encodes CASSPGRMAEQFF.

The chain links TRBV7-9 to TRBJ2-5; D uncertain. This CDR3 region has 13 residues. Germline loops: CDR1 SEHNR, CDR2 FQNEAQ (reference sequence). V was shortened by 5 bases and J by 1 base, with 8 bases between the two germline ends. The CDR3 protein is CASSPHLQETQYF. The CDR3 nucleotides read TGTGCCAGCAGCCCCCACCTCCAAGAGACCCAGTACTTC.

The V call is TRBV2, the J call TRBJ2-1; no definite D call. The germline CDR1 and CDR2 sequences are SNHLY and FYNNEI. The CDR3 covers 12 residues. The V and J ends lost 3 bases and 10 bases respectively, with 10 bases between them. The CDR3 is CASSDFGLEQFF. CDR3 bases: TGTGCCAGCAGTGATTTTGGTCTAGAGCAGTTCTTC.

The rearrangement joins TRBV28 to TRBJ2-3; no clear D. Trimming removed 4 bases at V and 1 base at J, with 9 bases between. This CDR3 region has 14 residues. Germline V gene lookup returns CDR1 MDHEN and CDR2 SYDVKM. CDR3 region: CASSSPWGTDTQYF. The CDR3 region has the DNA TGTGCCAGCAGTTCTCCGTGGGGCACAGATACGCAGTATTTT.

The CDR3 DNA sequence: TGTGCCAGCAGCCCGGGACTCCCTCTCCTCGACGAGCAGTACTTC. Its protein product is CASSPGLPLLDEQYF. V and J are TRBV27 and TRBJ2-7, with D possibly being TRBD2 (6 bases). V shed 6 bases and J shed 5 bases, with 20 bases lying between them. The CDR3 sequence is 15 residues long. Germline CDR1 is MNHEY and CDR2 is SMNVEV (reference sequence).

This chain joins TRBV28 and TRBJ1-1; TRBD1 might be the D (5 bases). CDR1 is MDHEN, CDR2 SYDVKM, per germline. Trimming pared 8 bases from V and 5 bases from J, leaving 12 bases between. The CDR3 consists of 12 residues. CDR3 DNA: TGTGCCAGCGACCGGGGGGTGACTGAAGCTTTCTTT. It translates to CASDRGVTEAFF.

About this clone itself: Other DNA variants within this sample encode the same CDR3. This chain connects TRBV7-9 to TRBJ1-5; D is uncertain. This CDR3 region has 14 residues. CDR1 and CDR2 from the germline V gene are SEHNR and FQNEAQ (reference sequence). Trimming cost V 1 base and J 1 base, with 5 bases left between them. The CDR3 DNA follows: TGTGCCAGCAGCTTAGTCGGAAGCAATCAGCCCCAGCATTTT. Amino acid sequence: CASSLVGSNQPQHF.